The 22 T cell receptor beta chains below all came from one sample that was sequenced in a study of identical twins. TCRdb independently ran MiXCR on the 5' RACE reads; one entry per CDR3 protein. Of 690,000 or so distinct CDR3 sequences listed, approximately 6% are singletons. The sample consisted of naive T cells sorted from blood. The receptors here all came from a man aged 18 to 29 in good health.

This clonotype turned up a few times. The rearrangement joins TRBV19 to TRBJ2-1; D may be TRBD2 (5 bases). The CDR3 spans 13 residues. Germline assignment: CDR1 LNHDA and CDR2 SQIVND (reference sequence). V gave up 9 bases and J gave up 7 bases, with 16 bases separating them. The CDR3 bases are TGTGCCAGGACTACAATAAAGAAGAATGAGCAGTTCTTC. This translates into CARTTIKKNEQFF.

This clonotype was counted at least ten times. The chain couples TRBV5-6 to TRBJ2-2; TRBD1 matches at 9 bases. CDR1 is SGHDT, CDR2 YYEEEE, per germline. Trimming took 4 bases from V and 7 from J; bases not matched to a gene: 20. The CDR3 is 19 amino acids. The CDR3 is CASSQSPTGTGTTYGELFF. CDR3 DNA sequence: TGTGCCAGCAGCCAATCCCCCACCGGGACAGGGACTACTTACGGGGAGCTGTTTTTT.

This sequence joins TRBV12-3 or TRBV12-4 and TRBJ1-3, with D unresolved. Trimming left V 6 bases short and J 4 bases short, with 10 bases between. The CDR3 contains 13 residues. Here the CDR3 reads CASSSPSGNTIYF. The CDR3 nucleotides are TGTGCCAGCAGCTCCCCTTCGGGAAACACCATATATTTT.

This clonotype was seen repeatedly, ten times or more. The chain combines TRBV24-1 with TRBJ2-7; D is ambiguous. Between the trimmed V and J ends, which lost 1 base and 0 bases, there was a span of 9 bases. There are 15 residues in the CDR3. Germline-derived CDR1 and CDR2 are KGHDR and SFDVKD. CDR3 protein: CATSDFGQNSYEQYV. The CDR3 region has the DNA TGTGCCACCAGTGATTTCGGGCAGAACTCCTACGAGCAGTACGTC.

This clonotype was counted at least ten times. The chain links TRBV4-2 to TRBJ2-7; 10 nucleotides align to TRBD1. In germline, CDR1 is LGHNA, CDR2 YNFKEQ. V dropped 5 bases and J dropped 6; count of bases not matched to a gene: 7. The CDR3 has 14 residues. The CDR3 coding sequence is TGTGCCAGCAGCTGGGGGACAGGGGAGTCCGAGCAGTACTTC. This translates into CASSWGTGESEQYF.

V gene TRBV7-2 combines with J gene TRBJ1-1; 7 bases align to TRBD1. The V and J ends lost 3 bases and 5 bases, in that order; junction bases with no gene match: 9. The germline V gene encodes CDR1 SGHTA and CDR2 FQGNSA. This CDR3 contains 15 residues. The CDR3 DNA follows: TGTGCCAGCAGCTTTTCCAGGGGGGTCGGAACTGAAGCTTTCTTT. Amino acids: CASSFSRGVGTEAFF.

This clonotype was seen at least ten times. V usage is TRBV5-8 and J usage is TRBJ2-3; TRBD2 is a possible D gene (5 bases). The CDR3 consists of 11 residues. The germline CDR1 and CDR2 sequences are SGHTS and YDEGEE. The V end lost 0 bases, the J end lost 14 bases, and 10 bases lay between the germline ends. DNA of the CDR3: TGTGCCAGCAGCTTGGACCGGGGTCTGTATTTT. Its translation is CASSLDRGLYF.

This clonotype was counted between two and nine times. The J gene is TRBJ2-2, the V gene TRBV6-1; 7 positions agree with TRBD2. V gave up 6 bases and J gave up 5 bases; unmatched junction bases: 3. Germline assignment: CDR1 MNHNS and CDR2 SASEGT. The CDR3 covers 13 residues. The chain's CDR3 is CASRNSGTGELFF. The CDR3 nucleotides are TGTGCCAGCAGAAATAGCGGGACCGGGGAGCTGTTTTTT.

Many counts were recorded for this clonotype. The chain joins TRBV12-3 or TRBV12-4 to TRBJ2-2; the D is unclear. The length of the CDR3 is 14 residues. Trimming shortened V by 6 bases and J by 0 bases, and 8 bases separated the two germline ends. This CDR3 is CASRENANTGELFF. DNA of the CDR3: TGTGCCAGCAGAGAGAACGCGAACACCGGGGAGCTGTTTTTT.

This clonotype was picked up a small number of times. The chain is built from TRBV2 and TRBJ1-1; D is perhaps TRBD1 (6 bases). The CDR3 loop spans 15 amino acids. CDR1 and CDR2 (germline): SNHLY, FYNNEI. Trimming shortened V by 5 bases and J by 5 bases, and 18 bases separated the two germline ends. The CDR3, as DNA: TGTGCCAGCAGTCCCAAAAAGGGGGTAAGGACTGAAGCTTTCTTT. Amino acids: CASSPKKGVRTEAFF.

This chain joins TRBV29-1 and TRBJ1-5, with D hard to call. Germline-derived CDR1 and CDR2 are SQVTM and ANQGSEA. Trimming left V 5 bases short and J 4 bases short, with 9 bases between. This CDR3 region has 12 residues. In DNA form, the CDR3 reads TGCAGCGTTTGGGGTGAGAATCAGCCCCAGCATTTT. This sequence encodes CSVWGENQPQHF.

This clonotype was seen only a few times. The J gene is TRBJ2-2, the V gene TRBV5-1; D uncertain. Between the trimmed V and J ends, which lost 3 bases and 6 bases, there was a span of 12 bases. The CDR3 covers 14 residues. Germline CDR1 SGHRS, CDR2 YFSETQ. The DNA of the CDR3 is TGCGCCAGCAGCTGGACCAGGACCCCCGGGGAGCTGTTTTTT. Amino acids: CASSWTRTPGELFF.

This clonotype came up many times. This chain joins TRBV19 and TRBJ2-1; 10 bases match TRBD1. Germline values: CDR1 LNHDA, CDR2 SQIVND (reference sequence). V shed 3 bases, J shed 0 bases, and the junction held 20 bases outside the gene matches. This CDR3 has 22 residues. The CDR3 DNA sequence: TGTGCCAGTAGTATGGATCCGGGACAGGGGTTTCTGAGGGAGAACTCCTACAATGAGCAGTTCTTC. Translation gives CASSMDPGQGFLRENSYNEQFF.

Only a few counts were recorded for this clonotype. The V gene is TRBV9, the J gene TRBJ2-1; 7 nucleotides align to TRBD1. Germline values: CDR1 SGDLS, CDR2 YYNGEE. The ends lost 3 bases at V and 8 bases at J; junction bases unmatched: 2. This CDR3 comprises 12 residues. For the CDR3, the DNA is TGTGCCAGCAGCGAACAGGGGCATGAGCAGTTCTTC. Translation: CASSEQGHEQFF.

CDR3 nucleotide sequence: TGTGCCAACCCGGGACAGCTCACAGATACGCAGTATTTT. Residues: CANPGQLTDTQYF. The V call is TRBV2, the J call TRBJ2-3, with TRBD1 identical over 7 bases. The CDR3 length is 13 residues. The V segment lost 10 bases and the J segment 2 bases; nucleotides outside the gene matches: 6. The germline V gene has CDR1 SNHLY and CDR2 FYNNEI. Full variable domain (outside the CDR3, taken from reference TRBV2 and TRBJ2-3): EPEVTQTPSHQVTQMGQEVILRCVPISNHLYFYWYRQILGQKVEFLVSFYNNEISEKSEIFDDQFSVERPDGSNFTLKIRSTKLEDSAMYFCANPGQLTDTQYFGPGTRLTVL.

V is TRBV18 and J is TRBJ1-5, with no clear D. Deletions cut 5 bases from V and 0 bases from J, with 8 bases between. CDR3 length equals 14 residues. From germline, CDR1 is KGHSH and CDR2 LQKENI. The CDR3 here is CASSAAGSNQPQHF. For the CDR3, the DNA is TGTGCCAGCTCAGCCGCAGGTAGCAATCAGCCCCAGCATTTT.

This clonotype was counted at least ten times. The chain employs TRBV12-3 or TRBV12-4 and TRBJ2-5; maybe TRBD2 (5 bases). The CDR3 runs 14 residues. The germline V and J ends were trimmed by 0 bases and 5 bases, with 10 bases remaining between them. Here the CDR3 reads CASSLALSVETQYF. CDR3 DNA: TGTGCCAGCAGTTTAGCGCTTAGCGTGGAGACCCAGTACTTC.

This clonotype has more than one count but fewer than ten. The chain has TRBV21-1 and TRBJ2-5; the table's TRBD1 call for D was not verified on the DNA. TRBV21-1 is tagged as a pseudogene. The CDR3 runs 15 residues. CDR3 DNA: TGTGCCAGCAGCAACAGAAGACAGCTCCAAGAGACCCAGTACTTC. Protein: CASSNRRQLQETQYF.

This clonotype has ten or more counts. V is TRBV27 and J is TRBJ1-4; 7 bases fit TRBD1. With 2 bases clipped from V and 7 bases from J, the junction kept 7 bases outside the gene matches. Germline CDR1 MNHEY, CDR2 SMNVEV (reference sequence). The CDR3 sequence is 15 residues long. The CDR3 nucleotides are TGTGCCAGCAGTTTAACCCGCAGGGGGGGTGAAAAACTGTTTTTT. Its translation: CASSLTRRGGEKLFF.

J is TRBJ2-7 and V is TRBV27; 8 bases line up with TRBD1. In germline, CDR1 is MNHEY, CDR2 SMNVEV (reference sequence). This CDR3 is built from 12 residues. The V gene end was trimmed by 4 bases and the J gene end by 9 bases; junction bases not matched to a gene: 5. CDR3 amino acids: CASSSGQGLQYV. The CDR3 DNA is TGTGCCAGCAGTTCCGGACAGGGATTGCAGTACGTC.

The table lists this clonotype with a few counts. The CDR3 coding sequence is TGTGCCAGCAGTTCCGTCCGGGGCTACACCTTC. Its protein is CASSSVRGYTF. This chain uses TRBV12-3 or TRBV12-4 with TRBJ1-2, with unresolved D. This CDR3 spans 11 amino acids. The V gene lost 4 bases and the J gene lost 8 bases, with 8 bases spanning the gap.

This clonotype was found a few times. The DNA of the CDR3 is TGCGCCAGCAGCTTGGCCAGGGGGGAGGGCCTGTACAATGAGCAGTTCTTC. Translating gives CASSLARGEGLYNEQFF. V is TRBV5-1 and J is TRBJ2-1, with D tentatively TRBD1 or TRBD2 (7 bases each). The germline V gene encodes CDR1 SGHRS and CDR2 YFSETQ. The CDR3 spans 17 residues. V lost 0 bases and J lost 4, with 17 bases in between.